The source of this T cell receptor beta chain is a study of regulatory and conventional T cells in RAG deficiency. The CDR3 is 15 amino acids. The V gene's germline CDR1 is SGHDT and CDR2 YYEEEE. As concerns this clone: Its antigen is unidentified.

Assay used: immunoSEQ multiplex PCR; TCRdb lists only in-frame clones, some missing. This table holds 30,000 to 40,000 clones, around 91% found once. Regarding the study as a whole: Omenn syndrome and CID/AS patients had around 100-fold fewer unique Treg TCR beta sequences, versus about 10-fold elsewhere. Control T-cell subsets had markedly higher Shannon entropy and lower Simpson indices than RAG-deficient patients.

This same sample was also taken into another study, of regulatory T cells. From that report: The primer mix had 52 TRBV and 13 TRBJ primers. Patient repertoires had restricted TRB V-J pairs and skewed V and J usage, most in Tregs.

The chain couples TRBV5-6 to TRBJ2-5; D uncertain. The J call is in doubt because the DNA end fits TRBJ2-7 better. This receptor was obtained from a human donor in good health. Material for sequencing was CD8+ T cells sorted from blood. For the CDR3, the DNA is TGTGCCAGCAGCTTGGACAGTCAGAGCTCCTACGAGCAGTACTTC. It specifies CASSLDSQSSYEQYF.